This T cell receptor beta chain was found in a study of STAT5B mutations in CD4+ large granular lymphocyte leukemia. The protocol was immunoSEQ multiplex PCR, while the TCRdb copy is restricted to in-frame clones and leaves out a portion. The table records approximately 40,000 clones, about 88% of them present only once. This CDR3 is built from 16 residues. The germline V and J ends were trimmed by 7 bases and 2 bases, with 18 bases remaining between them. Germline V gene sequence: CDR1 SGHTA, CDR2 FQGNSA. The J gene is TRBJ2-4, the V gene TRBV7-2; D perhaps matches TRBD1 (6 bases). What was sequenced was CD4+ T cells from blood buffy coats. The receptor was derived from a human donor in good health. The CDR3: CASTPGAGSTKNIQYF. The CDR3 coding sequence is TGTGCCAGCACACCAGGGGCAGGTTCCACCAAAAACATTCAGTACTTC. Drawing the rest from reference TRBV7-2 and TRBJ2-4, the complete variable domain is GAGVSQSPSNKVTEKGKDVELRCDPISGHTALYWYRQSLGQGLEFLIYFQGNSAPDKSGLPSDRFSAERTGGSVSTLTIQRTQQEDSAVYLCASTPGAGSTKNIQYFGAGTRLSVL.